This TCR beta chain comes out of a study of blood T cell repertoires in COVID-19. On the study more broadly: Researchers got acute and convalescent COVID-19 samples from the United States, Italy and Spain.

Using immunoSEQ multiplex PCR, the repertoire was profiled, and TCRdb retains in-frame clones only, with some absent. The profile shows roughly 230,000 clones, around 90% of them singletons. The Seattle patients, enrolled during active infection, were followed longitudinally. This clone was recorded only once. V lost 5 bases to trimming and J lost 6 bases, with 21 bases between them. Looked up from germline, CDR1 is SGHTA and CDR2 is FQGTGA. The CDR3 runs to 16 residues. The chain recombines TRBV7-3 with TRBJ2-3, with D possibly TRBD2 on 6 matching bases. The material sequenced was peripheral blood. This sequence originates from a man aged 25-40 years with COVID-19, enrolled during active disease. The CDR3 DNA is TGTGCCAGCAGCGCGAAACGTAGCGGTCCGGGGGATACGCAGTATTTT. Translating gives CASSAKRSGPGDTQYF.